These 5 T cell receptor beta chains were all obtained from the same sample, sequenced in a study of CXCR3-negative and CXCR3-positive naive CD8 T cells. The libraries of TRB cDNA were constructed through 5' RACE using UMI labels. TCRdb reprocessed the 5' RACE reads and reports one entry per CDR3 protein, with no DNA. Across 45,000 to 65,000 distinct CDR3 sequences, the top ten clones capture 20% to 25% of the sample. Specimen: memory CD8+ T cells from blood. These receptors originate from a human donor in good health. Some clones in this sample may be carry-over from other donors' samples.

The chain carries TRBV6-1 and TRBJ2-2; absent DNA, TCRdb's TRBD2 call cannot be checked. CDR1 is MNHNS, CDR2 SASEGT, per germline. The CDR3 has 18 residues. The CDR3 here is CASSEVGPPWVNTGELFF.

This sequence joins TRBV7-2 and TRBJ1-2; the TCRdb call, TRBD1, lacks DNA for checking. This CDR3 has 16 residues. CDR1 SGHTA and CDR2 FQGNSA come from the germline V gene. This CDR3 is CASSLGSGQGGSGYTF.

V is TRBV25-1 and J is TRBJ2-1; the D call of TRBD1 rests on TCRdb alone, since no DNA is present to check it. Germline V gene data show CDR1 as MGHDK and CDR2 as SYGVNS. The CDR3 totals 14 residues. The CDR3 loop is CASSDRTEGSEQFF.

The rearrangement links TRBV28 to TRBJ2-1; absent DNA, TCRdb's TRBD1 call cannot be checked. Per the germline V gene, CDR1 is MDHEN and CDR2 is SYDVKM. The CDR3 is 12 amino acids. CDR3: CASSWTGREQFF.

The genes are TRBV27 and TRBJ2-3. The CDR3 covers 14 residues. Germline V CDR1 and CDR2: MNHEY, SMNVEV (reference sequence). CDR3: CASSSFSSTDTQYF.